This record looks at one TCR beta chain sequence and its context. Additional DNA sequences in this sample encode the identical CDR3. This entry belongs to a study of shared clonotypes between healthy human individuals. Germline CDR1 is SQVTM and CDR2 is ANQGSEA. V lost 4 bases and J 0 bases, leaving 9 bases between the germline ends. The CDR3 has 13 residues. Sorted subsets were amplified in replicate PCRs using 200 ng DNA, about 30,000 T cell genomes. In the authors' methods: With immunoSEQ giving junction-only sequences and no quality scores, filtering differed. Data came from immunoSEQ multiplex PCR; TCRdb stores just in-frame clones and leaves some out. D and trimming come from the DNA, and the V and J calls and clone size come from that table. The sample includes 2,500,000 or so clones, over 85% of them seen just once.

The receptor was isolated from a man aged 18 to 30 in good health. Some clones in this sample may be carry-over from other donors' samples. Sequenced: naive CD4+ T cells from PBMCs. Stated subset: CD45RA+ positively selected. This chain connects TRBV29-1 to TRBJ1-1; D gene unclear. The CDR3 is CSVARRMNTEAFF. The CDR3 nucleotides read TGCAGCGTTGCCAGGCGAATGAACACTGAAGCTTTCTTT.